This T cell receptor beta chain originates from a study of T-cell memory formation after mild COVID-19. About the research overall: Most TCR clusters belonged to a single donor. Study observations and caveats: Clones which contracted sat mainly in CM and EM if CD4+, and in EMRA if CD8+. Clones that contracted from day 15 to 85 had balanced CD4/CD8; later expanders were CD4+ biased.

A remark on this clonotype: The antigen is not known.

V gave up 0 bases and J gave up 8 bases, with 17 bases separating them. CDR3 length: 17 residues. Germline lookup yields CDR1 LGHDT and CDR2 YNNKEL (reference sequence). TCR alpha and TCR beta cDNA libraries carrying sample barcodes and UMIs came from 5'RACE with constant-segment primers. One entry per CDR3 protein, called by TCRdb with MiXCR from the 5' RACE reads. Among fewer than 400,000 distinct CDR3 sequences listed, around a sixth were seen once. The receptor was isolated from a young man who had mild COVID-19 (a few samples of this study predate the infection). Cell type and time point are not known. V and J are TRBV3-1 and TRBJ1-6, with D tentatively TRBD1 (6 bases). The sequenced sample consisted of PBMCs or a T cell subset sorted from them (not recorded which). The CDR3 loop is CASSQERARGYHSPLHF. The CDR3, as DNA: TGTGCCAGCAGCCAAGAGAGGGCCAGGGGATATCATTCACCCCTCCACTTT. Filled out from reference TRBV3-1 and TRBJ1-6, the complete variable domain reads DTAVSQTPKYLVTQMGNDKSIKCEQNLGHDTMYWYKQDSKKFLKIMFSYNNKELIINETVPNRFSPKSPDKAHLNLHINSLELGDSAVYFCASSQERARGYHSPLHFGNGTRLTVT.